Shown below are 18 T cell receptor beta chains from a single sample sequenced in a study of blood T cell repertoires in COVID-19. TCRdb's copy holds only in-frame clones and misses some; the assay was immunoSEQ multiplex PCR. This table holds approximately 170,000 clones, roughly four fifths found once. The sequencing sample was made of peripheral blood. All receptors derive from a woman over 75 with COVID-19, enrolled during active disease.

This clone was seen a handful of times. The CDR3 nucleotides are TGTGCCAGCAGTTCCTGGACAGGGGGCAATAACTATGGCTACACCTTC. Its protein is CASSSWTGGNNYGYTF. This rearrangement joins TRBV27 to TRBJ1-2; 11 bases map to TRBD1. The CDR3 has 16 residues. Looked up from germline, CDR1 is MNHEY and CDR2 is SMNVEV (reference sequence). V lost 4 bases and J lost 1; bases outside the gene matches: 5.

This clone was found a few times. This sequence joins TRBV2 and TRBJ2-5, with D possibly matching TRBD2 (6 bases). Trimming pared 11 bases from V and 5 bases from J, leaving 18 bases between. Germline V lookup: CDR1 SNHLY, CDR2 FYNNEI. The CDR3 consists of 13 residues. Here the CDR3 DNA reads TGTGCCTCCTCGCGGGGTACCGGGGAGACCCAGTACTTC. This codes for CASSRGTGETQYF.

V usage is TRBV7-9 and J usage is TRBJ1-4; TRBD1 might be the D (5 bases). Trimming shortened V by 5 bases and J by 3 bases, and 10 bases separated the two germline ends. Germline lookup yields CDR1 SEHNR and CDR2 FQNEAQ (reference sequence). CDR3 size: 14 residues. The CDR3 sequence is CASSRGPSNEKLFF. The CDR3 region has the DNA TGTGCCAGCAGCAGGGGTCCGTCTAATGAAAAACTGTTTTTT.

V usage is TRBV29-1 and J usage is TRBJ1-2; the D is unclear. The germline V gene encodes CDR1 SQVTM and CDR2 ANQGSEA. Deletions cut 4 bases from V and 5 bases from J, with 14 bases between. The CDR3 runs to 13 residues. CDR3 sequence: CSVVDGSAYGYTF. In DNA form, the CDR3 reads TGCAGCGTTGTAGACGGGTCGGCGTATGGCTACACCTTC.

The chain links TRBV5-4 to TRBJ1-2, with D possibly being TRBD1 (5 bases). The CDR3 extends over 16 amino acids. Germline lookup yields CDR1 SGHNT and CDR2 YYREEE (reference sequence). V gave up 5 bases and J gave up 5 bases, with 22 bases separating them. CDR3 sequence: CASRGSSLGGGYGYTF. For the CDR3, the DNA is TGTGCCAGCAGGGGGAGCAGCCTCGGGGGGGGGTATGGCTACACCTTC.

The genes are TRBV10-1 and TRBJ1-2; perhaps TRBD1 as D (5 bases). The V gene lost 8 bases and the J gene lost 6 bases, with 16 bases spanning the gap. The CDR3 is 13 residues long. The V gene's germline CDR1 is WNHNN and CDR2 SYGVQD (reference sequence). Written as DNA, the CDR3 is TGCGCCAGCTCTATGTTCAGGGAAGATGGCTACACCTTC. It yields the protein CASSMFREDGYTF.

The rearrangement links TRBV28 to TRBJ1-2; D gene ambiguous. CDR1 is MDHEN, CDR2 SYDVKM, per germline. CDR3 length: 12 residues. Trimming removed 6 bases at V and 5 bases at J, with 10 bases between. This CDR3 reads CASSAAGYGYTF. The DNA of the CDR3 is TGTGCCAGCAGCGCCGCAGGTTATGGCTACACCTTC.

V gene TRBV2 combines with J gene TRBJ2-2; no clear D. Germline CDR1 and CDR2: SNHLY and FYNNEI. Trimming cost V 6 bases and J 7 bases, with 15 bases left between them. The CDR3 is 14 residues long. CDR3 sequence (DNA): TGTGCCAGCAGAGTTCTGGGCATAATCGGGGAGCTGTTTTTT. It is translated as CASRVLGIIGELFF.

The chain has TRBV5-6 and TRBJ2-3, with 8 bases fitting TRBD1. V lost 0 bases to trimming and J lost 5 bases; unmatched junction nucleotides: 5. The CDR3 is made up of 15 amino acids. Germline V gene lookup returns CDR1 SGHDT and CDR2 YYEEEE. CDR3: CASSLDTGGKDTQYF. The DNA for the CDR3 is TGTGCCAGCAGCTTGGATACAGGGGGAAAAGATACGCAGTATTTT.

The table lists this clone with a count of one. This rearrangement joins TRBV10-3 to TRBJ2-1; D unclear. The CDR3 extends over 11 amino acids. V was clipped by 0 bases and J by 8 bases, with 2 bases between them. CDR1 is ENHRY and CDR2 is SYGVKD in the germline V gene. CDR3 in amino acids: CAISESDEQFF. CDR3 nucleotides: TGTGCCATCAGTGAGTCCGATGAGCAGTTCTTC.

The gene calls are TRBV7-3 and TRBJ2-1, with 11 bases matching TRBD1. The CDR3 contains 15 residues. J lost 3 bases, V lost 5 bases, and 3 bases had no gene match. Germline V gene data show CDR1 as SGHTA and CDR2 as FQGTGA. This chain's CDR3 is CASSRTGGGYNEQFF. In nucleotides, the CDR3 is TGTGCCAGCAGCCGGACAGGGGGCGGCTACAATGAGCAGTTCTTC.

The sample holds one count of this clone. The chain uses TRBV27 and TRBJ2-1; 13 bases align to TRBD2. This CDR3 is 20 amino acids long. The trim removed 7 bases at V and 6 bases at J, leaving 21 bases unmatched. Germline V gene sequence: CDR1 MNHEY, CDR2 SMNVEV (reference sequence). CDR3 sequence: CASKRRLGLAGTALGNEQFF. As DNA, the CDR3 is TGTGCCAGCAAACGCCGCCTGGGACTAGCGGGAACGGCCCTCGGCAATGAGCAGTTCTTC.

This clone came up once. The CDR3 DNA reads as TGTGCCAGCAATGTGGCGGGGAACTATGGCTACACCTTC. Its protein is CASNVAGNYGYTF. The chain carries TRBV6-5 and TRBJ1-2; D is undetermined. In germline, CDR1 is MNHEY, CDR2 SVGAGI. The CDR3 consists of 13 residues. Trimming pared 7 bases from V and 2 bases from J, leaving 11 bases between.

This chain joins TRBV11-2 and TRBJ2-7; D gene unclear. The length of the CDR3 is 15 residues. V lost 2 bases and J 2 bases, leaving 13 bases between the germline ends. CDR1 is SGHAT, CDR2 FQNNGV, per germline. The CDR3 coding sequence is TGTGCCAGCAGCTTAACCCGTTCACTGCCCTACGAGCAGTACTTC. Its protein product is CASSLTRSLPYEQYF.

V is TRBV7-2 and J is TRBJ2-3, with 12 bases that match TRBD2. The CDR3 has 17 residues. Looked up from germline, CDR1 is SGHTA and CDR2 is FQGNSA. V trimming: 1 base; J trimming: 1 base; junction bases outside the gene matches: 3. The CDR3 nucleotides read TGTGCCAGCAGCTTAGTACCTAGCGGGGGGGGCACAGATACGCAGTATTTT. As protein: CASSLVPSGGGTDTQYF.

This clone has more than one count but fewer than ten. The chain uses TRBV6-6 and TRBJ2-2; 7 bases are a match to TRBD1. The J segment lost 4 bases and the V segment lost 8 bases, leaving 10 bases of the junction unmatched. The CDR3 runs to 15 residues. Germline-derived CDR1 and CDR2 are MNHNY and SVGAGI (reference sequence). Here the CDR3 DNA reads TGTGCCAGCGGCTCGACAGGGCTTTTCACCGGGGAGCTGTTTTTT. This translates into CASGSTGLFTGELFF.

The chain links TRBV18 to TRBJ2-1; a weak D match, TRBD2 (5 bases). Germline CDR1 and CDR2: KGHSH and LQKENI. The CDR3 has 15 residues. V lost 6 bases, J lost 3 bases, and 15 bases lay in between. The CDR3 protein is CASSPGWPGYNEQFF. The CDR3 DNA reads TGTGCCAGCTCCCCGGGGTGGCCGGGCTACAATGAGCAGTTCTTC.

This clone was counted between two and nine times. The DNA of the CDR3 is TGTGCCAGCAGCCAAGGAAAATATAAGGGCAGGGAGAACACTGAAGCTTTCTTT. This gives the protein CASSQGKYKGRENTEAFF. The chain recombines TRBV3-1 (or the pseudogene TRBV3-2) with TRBJ1-1; a weak D match, TRBD1 (5 bases). The CDR3 sequence is 18 residues long. Trimming left V 1 base short and J 1 base short, with 19 bases between. Germline V gene sequence: CDR1 LGHDT, CDR2 YNNKEL (reference sequence).